This passage covers 26 T cell receptor beta chains from one sample sequenced in a study of vaccination effects on CD4 cells after COVID-19. Their antigens remain unidentified. The data were produced by immunoSEQ multiplex PCR, yet TCRdb's version contains in-frame clones alone and is incomplete. Found here are roughly 64,000 clones, about 69% of them singletons; the top ten hold roughly 25%. Subsequent to 10 days of culture, CD4+ T cells were isolated. The sample was CD4+ T cells from PBMCs cultured without peptide, taken before COVID-19 vaccination. The receptors stem from a human donor who had a prior SARS-CoV-2 infection.

The chain couples TRBV7-2 to TRBJ2-3; 11 bases map to TRBD2. The length of the CDR3 is 15 residues. J gave up 3 bases and V 6 bases, and 5 bases lay outside the gene matches. CDR1 and CDR2 from the germline V gene are SGHTA and FQGNSA. CDR3: CASRIAGGITDTQYF. As DNA, the CDR3 is TGTGCCAGCAGAATAGCGGGAGGGATTACAGATACGCAGTATTTT.

The chain recombines TRBV2 with TRBJ2-3, with 10 bases that match TRBD2. V trimming: 6 bases; J trimming: 6 bases; junction bases outside the gene matches: 9. CDR3 size: 15 residues. Germline V gene sequence: CDR1 SNHLY, CDR2 FYNNEI. The CDR3 sequence is CASSAASGGLDTQYF. The CDR3, as DNA: TGTGCCAGCAGCGCCGCTAGCGGGGGTTTGGATACGCAGTATTTT.

The chain combines TRBV30 with TRBJ1-1; 9 nucleotides agree with TRBD1. CDR3 length: 13 amino acids. From germline, CDR1 is GTSNPN and CDR2 SVGIG (reference sequence). Trimming took 5 bases from V and 3 from J; bases not matched to a gene: 4. DNA of the CDR3: TGTGCCTGGTTGGGACAGGGAGACACTGAAGCTTTCTTT. This codes for CAWLGQGDTEAFF.

V and J are TRBV12-3 or TRBV12-4 and TRBJ2-7, with D uncertain. V gave up 1 base and J gave up 6 bases, with 10 bases separating them. The CDR3 is 13 residues long. This CDR3 is CASSLDGQLEQYF. The CDR3, as DNA: TGTGCCAGCAGTTTAGACGGGCAGCTCGAGCAGTACTTC.

The CDR3: CASSLQGAQETQYF. The CDR3 DNA reads TGCGCCAGCAGCTTACAGGGGGCCCAAGAGACCCAGTACTTC. This chain connects TRBV5-1 to TRBJ2-5, with 9 bases fitting TRBD1. CDR1 and CDR2 (germline): SGHRS, YFSETQ. The J segment lost 1 base and the V segment lost 2 bases, leaving 0 bases of the junction unmatched. The CDR3 length is 14 residues.

This clone was detected only once. The V gene is TRBV5-1, the J gene TRBJ1-5, with D maybe TRBD1 (6 bases). V was trimmed by 0 bases and J by 6 bases, leaving 10 bases between them. The CDR3 length is 14 residues. Looked up from germline, CDR1 is SGHRS and CDR2 is YFSETQ. The CDR3 bases are TGCGCCAGCAGCTTGGAGGGGGGAGCTCAGCCCCAGCATTTT. Residues: CASSLEGGAQPQHF.

The chain links TRBV18 to TRBJ1-4, with 9 bases identical to TRBD1. V was pared by 3 bases and J by 8 bases, with 10 bases of the junction left unmatched. This CDR3 is 16 amino acids long. Germline CDR1 reads KGHSH; CDR2 reads LQKENI. The CDR3 sequence: CASSPPGQGSGEKLFF. Written as DNA, the CDR3 is TGTGCCAGCTCACCTCCGGGACAGGGTTCAGGCGAAAAACTGTTTTTT.

The chain carries TRBV3-1 (or the pseudogene TRBV3-2) and TRBJ2-5; 9 positions match TRBD2. This CDR3 is built from 16 residues. The ends lost 1 base at V and 5 bases at J; junction bases unmatched: 8. Germline V gene data show CDR1 as LGHDT and CDR2 as YNNKEL (reference sequence). DNA of the CDR3: TGTGCCAGCAGCCAAGCCGAAATAGCGGGAGTTGAGACCCAGTACTTC. Amino acid sequence: CASSQAEIAGVETQYF.

This clone has only a few counts. The V and J genes are TRBV19 and TRBJ1-2; D remains unclear. The CDR3 loop spans 13 amino acids. V shed 5 bases and J shed 8 bases, with 15 bases lying between them. In germline, CDR1 is LNHDA, CDR2 SQIVND (reference sequence). The CDR3 nucleotides are TGTGCCAGTAGTTTCCTTGCGGGCTCGGGCTACACCTTC. It codes for CASSFLAGSGYTF.

The chain combines TRBV7-8 with TRBJ1-5; D gene unclear. Germline-derived CDR1 and CDR2 are SGHVS and FQNEAQ. CDR3 length: 15 amino acids. V gave up 5 bases and J gave up 5 bases, with 16 bases separating them. The CDR3 here is CASSIRLGQYQPQHF. In DNA form, the CDR3 reads TGTGCCAGCAGCATCAGACTTGGGCAGTATCAGCCCCAGCATTTT. The full variable domain, with the rest looked up from reference TRBV7-8 and TRBJ1-5, is GAGVSQSPRYKVAKRGQDVALRCDPISGHVSLFWYQQALGQGPEFLTYFQNEAQLDKSGLPSDRFFAERPEGSVSTLKIQRTQQEDSAVYLCASSIRLGQYQPQHFGDGTRLSIL.

The table lists this clone with a few counts. The chain is built from TRBV11-2 and TRBJ1-4; 11 bases line up with TRBD1. The CDR3 has 15 amino acids. Germline CDR1 reads SGHAT; CDR2 reads FQNNGV. V lost 4 bases, J lost 7 bases, and 5 bases stayed unmatched. This chain's CDR3 is CASSSGTGGFEKLFF. CDR3 bases: TGTGCCAGCAGCTCTGGGACAGGGGGTTTTGAAAAACTGTTTTTT.

The chain couples TRBV4-2 to TRBJ2-3; 9 bases align to TRBD1. The CDR3 sequence is 15 residues long. The germline gives CDR1 LGHNA, CDR2 YNFKEQ. With 0 bases clipped from V and 6 bases from J, the junction kept 4 bases outside the gene matches. The CDR3 loop is CASSQEQGAGDTQYF. CDR3 nucleotide sequence: TGTGCCAGCAGCCAAGAACAGGGGGCTGGGGATACGCAGTATTTT.

The rearrangement links TRBV2 to TRBJ1-1; no reliable D call. The V end lost 7 bases, the J end lost 3 bases, and 15 bases lay between the germline ends. Germline V gene lookup returns CDR1 SNHLY and CDR2 FYNNEI. There are 14 residues in the CDR3. CDR3 DNA: TGTGCCAGCACTCCGGCGGGCAGAGACACTGAAGCTTTCTTT. This translates into CASTPAGRDTEAFF.

This clone turned up a few times. The chain joins TRBV5-4 to TRBJ1-2; D is ambiguous. Germline CDR1 reads SGHNT; CDR2 reads YYREEE (reference sequence). This CDR3 comprises 15 residues. The V gene lost 0 bases and the J gene lost 1 base, with 10 bases spanning the gap. This CDR3 is CASSLALGGNYGYTF. CDR3 in DNA: TGTGCCAGCAGCTTGGCGCTAGGAGGTAACTATGGCTACACCTTC.

The chain combines TRBV19 with TRBJ1-5; 9 nucleotides line up with TRBD1. Losses at the gene ends were 4 bases for V and 5 bases for J; bases not matched to a gene: 9. CDR1 is LNHDA and CDR2 is SQIVND in the germline V gene (reference sequence). The CDR3 length is 16 residues. In DNA form, the CDR3 reads TGTGCCAGTAGTAGAATGGGACAGGGAAGTGATCAGCCCCAGCATTTT. It codes for CASSRMGQGSDQPQHF.

V gene TRBV7-9 combines with J gene TRBJ2-3, with 9 bases aligning to TRBD2. Germline V gene sequence: CDR1 SEHNR, CDR2 FQNEAQ (reference sequence). The CDR3 runs to 16 residues. Trimming at V came to 0 bases and at J to 4 bases, leaving 5 bases not matched to a gene. This CDR3 reads CASSLAGGGAPDTQYF. The CDR3 DNA is TGTGCCAGCAGCTTAGCAGGCGGGGGGGCCCCAGATACGCAGTATTTT.

The chain combines TRBV9 with TRBJ1-1; D remains ambiguous. CDR1 is SGDLS and CDR2 is YYNGEE in the germline V gene. CDR3 length: 15 residues. V dropped 0 bases and J dropped 5 bases, with 14 bases sitting between them. In DNA, the CDR3 is TGTGCCAGCAGCGTAGATCCAGAACGGGGTACTGAAGCTTTCTTT. Translation gives CASSVDPERGTEAFF.

This chain connects TRBV4-1 to TRBJ1-4; D may be TRBD1 (6 bases). Germline lookup yields CDR1 MGHRA and CDR2 YSYEKL. Trimming took off 4 bases at V and 5 bases at J, with 14 bases between the two ends. CDR3 length equals 15 residues. Here the CDR3 reads CASSRRTARNEKLFF. In nucleotides, the CDR3 is TGCGCCAGCAGCCGAAGGACAGCCCGAAATGAAAAACTGTTTTTT.

The chain recombines TRBV4-1 with TRBJ2-1; 13 bases map to TRBD2. J was trimmed by 6 bases and V by 6 bases; bases with no gene match: 5. The V gene's germline CDR1 is MGHRA and CDR2 YSYEKL. The CDR3 spans 15 residues. For the CDR3, the DNA is TGCGCCAGCAGACAACTAGCGGGGGGGCTCAATGAGCAGTTCTTC. Translation gives CASRQLAGGLNEQFF.

The V call is TRBV7-8, the J call TRBJ1-2; the D is unclear. Trimming removed 2 bases at V and 1 base at J, with 11 bases between. Germline values: CDR1 SGHVS, CDR2 FQNEAQ. The CDR3 length is 15 residues. The CDR3 loop is CASSLRRVFNYGYTF. The CDR3 bases are TGTGCCAGCAGCTTAAGGCGGGTGTTTAACTATGGCTACACCTTC.

The chain recombines TRBV12-3 or TRBV12-4 with TRBJ1-1; D ambiguous. The CDR3 loop spans 13 amino acids. The V end lost 4 bases, the J end lost 0 bases, and 6 bases lay between the germline ends. The CDR3 sequence is CASSSQMNTEAFF. The CDR3 DNA is TGTGCCAGCAGTTCACAGATGAACACTGAAGCTTTCTTT.

This chain links TRBV7-2 with TRBJ1-1, with 8 bases matching TRBD1. There are 17 residues in the CDR3. Germline values: CDR1 SGHTA, CDR2 FQGNSA. J gave up 0 bases and V 3 bases, and 9 bases lay outside the gene matches. DNA of the CDR3: TGTGCCAGCAGCTTGCTTGGACAGGGAGTAGTGAACACTGAAGCTTTCTTT. Its protein product is CASSLLGQGVVNTEAFF. Looking up the rest from reference TRBV7-2 and TRBJ1-1 gives the full variable domain: GAGVSQSPSNKVTEKGKDVELRCDPISGHTALYWYRQSLGQGLEFLIYFQGNSAPDKSGLPSDRFSAERTGGSVSTLTIQRTQQEDSAVYLCASSLLGQGVVNTEAFFGQGTRLTVV.

The V gene is TRBV6-5, the J gene TRBJ2-1; a weak D match, TRBD1 (6 bases). This CDR3 spans 14 amino acids. Germline V gene data show CDR1 as MNHEY and CDR2 as SVGAGI. The ends were cut back, 8 bases at V and 1 base at J, with 12 bases in the middle. This CDR3 reads CASLQGSSYNEQFF. The CDR3, as DNA: TGTGCCAGCCTCCAGGGGAGTTCCTACAATGAGCAGTTCTTC.

The rearrangement joins TRBV27 to TRBJ2-1; D uncertain. Germline-derived CDR1 and CDR2 are MNHEY and SMNVEV (reference sequence). This CDR3 spans 13 amino acids. Trimming cost V 2 bases and J 3 bases, with 5 bases left between them. The CDR3, as DNA: TGTGCCAGCAGTTTAGACCACTACAATGAGCAGTTCTTC. It specifies CASSLDHYNEQFF.

This rearrangement joins TRBV10-3 to TRBJ1-5; D not resolved. Germline V lookup: CDR1 ENHRY, CDR2 SYGVKD. Trimming stripped 2 bases from V and 1 base from J, with 6 bases between. The CDR3 has 14 residues. The CDR3 protein is CAISENSSNQPQHF. The CDR3 DNA reads as TGTGCCATCAGTGAGAACAGCAGCAATCAGCCCCAGCATTTT.

This chain joins TRBV20-1 and TRBJ1-1; D remains ambiguous. V dropped 3 bases and J dropped 6 bases, with 11 bases sitting between them. The germline gives CDR1 DFQATT, CDR2 SNEGSKA (reference sequence). The CDR3 is made up of 12 amino acids. CDR3 sequence (DNA): TGCAGTGCTAGTCTGGGGTCCTCTGAAGCTTTCTTT. It translates to CSASLGSSEAFF.